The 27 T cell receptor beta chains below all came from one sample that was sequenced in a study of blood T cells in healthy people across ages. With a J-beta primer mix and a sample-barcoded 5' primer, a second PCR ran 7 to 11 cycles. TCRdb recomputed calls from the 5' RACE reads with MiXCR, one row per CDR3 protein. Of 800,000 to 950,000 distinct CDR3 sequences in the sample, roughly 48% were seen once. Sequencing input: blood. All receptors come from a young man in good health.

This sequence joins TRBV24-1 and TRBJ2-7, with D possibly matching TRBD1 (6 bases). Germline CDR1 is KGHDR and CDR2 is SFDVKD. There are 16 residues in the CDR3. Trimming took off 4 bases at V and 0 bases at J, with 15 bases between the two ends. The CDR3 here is CATSDPDRTSSYEQYF. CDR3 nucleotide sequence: TGTGCCACCAGTGACCCCGACAGGACAAGCTCCTACGAGCAGTACTTC.

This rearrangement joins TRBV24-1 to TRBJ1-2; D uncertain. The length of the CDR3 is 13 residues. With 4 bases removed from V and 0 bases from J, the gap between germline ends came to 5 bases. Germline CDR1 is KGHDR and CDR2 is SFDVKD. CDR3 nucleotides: TGTGCCACCAGTGAAACAGCTAACTATGGCTACACCTTC. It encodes CATSETANYGYTF.

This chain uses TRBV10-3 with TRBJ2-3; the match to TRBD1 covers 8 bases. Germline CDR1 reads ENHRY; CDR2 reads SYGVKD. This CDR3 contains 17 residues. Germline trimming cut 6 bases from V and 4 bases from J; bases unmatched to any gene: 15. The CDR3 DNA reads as TGTGCCATCAGCCTATACTCGGACAGGGCGGGTGCAGATACGCAGTATTTT. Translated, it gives CAISLYSDRAGADTQYF.

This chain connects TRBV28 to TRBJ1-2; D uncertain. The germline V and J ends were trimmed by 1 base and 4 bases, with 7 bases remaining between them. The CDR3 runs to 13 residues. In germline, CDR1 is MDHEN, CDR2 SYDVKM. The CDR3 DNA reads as TGTGCCAGCAGTTTATATATGGTCTATGGCTACACCTTC. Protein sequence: CASSLYMVYGYTF.

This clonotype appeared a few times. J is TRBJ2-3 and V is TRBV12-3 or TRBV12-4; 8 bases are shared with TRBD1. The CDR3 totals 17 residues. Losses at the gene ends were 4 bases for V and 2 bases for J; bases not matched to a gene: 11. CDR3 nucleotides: TGTGCCAGCAGTTCGCCGACAGGGGATCTTTTCACAGATACGCAGTATTTT. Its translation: CASSSPTGDLFTDTQYF.

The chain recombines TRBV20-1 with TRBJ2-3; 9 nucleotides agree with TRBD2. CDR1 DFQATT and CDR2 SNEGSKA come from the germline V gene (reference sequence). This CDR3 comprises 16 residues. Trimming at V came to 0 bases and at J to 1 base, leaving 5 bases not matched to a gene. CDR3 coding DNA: TGCAGTGCTAGAGAGGGCGGGGGGGCCGGCACAGATACGCAGTATTTT. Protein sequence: CSAREGGGAGTDTQYF.

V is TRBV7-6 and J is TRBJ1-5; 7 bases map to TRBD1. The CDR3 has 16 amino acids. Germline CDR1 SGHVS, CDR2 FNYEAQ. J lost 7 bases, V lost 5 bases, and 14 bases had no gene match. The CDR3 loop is CASSPDRTGRGQPQHF. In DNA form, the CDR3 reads TGTGCCAGCAGCCCCGATCGGACAGGAAGAGGGCAGCCCCAGCATTTT.

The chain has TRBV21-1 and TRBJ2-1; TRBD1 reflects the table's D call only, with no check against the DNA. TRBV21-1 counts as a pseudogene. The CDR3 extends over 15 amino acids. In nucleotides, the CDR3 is TGTGCCAGCAGCAAAGCCCCCAATAACAGGGGGCAACAGTTCTTC. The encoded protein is CASSKAPNNRGQQFF.

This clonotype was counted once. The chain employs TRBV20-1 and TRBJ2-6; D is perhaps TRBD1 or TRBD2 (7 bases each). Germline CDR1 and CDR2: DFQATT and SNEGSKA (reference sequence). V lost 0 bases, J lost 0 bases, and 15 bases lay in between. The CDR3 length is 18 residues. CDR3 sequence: CSARDETGDYSGANVLTF. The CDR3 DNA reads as TGCAGTGCTAGAGATGAAACAGGGGACTACTCTGGGGCCAACGTCCTGACTTTC.

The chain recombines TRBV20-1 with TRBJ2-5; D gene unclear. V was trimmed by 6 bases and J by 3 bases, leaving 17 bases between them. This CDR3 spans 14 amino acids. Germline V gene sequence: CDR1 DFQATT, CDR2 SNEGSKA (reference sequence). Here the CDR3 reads CSALPVSGEETQYF. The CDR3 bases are TGCAGTGCCCTCCCTGTGTCGGGTGAAGAGACCCAGTACTTC.

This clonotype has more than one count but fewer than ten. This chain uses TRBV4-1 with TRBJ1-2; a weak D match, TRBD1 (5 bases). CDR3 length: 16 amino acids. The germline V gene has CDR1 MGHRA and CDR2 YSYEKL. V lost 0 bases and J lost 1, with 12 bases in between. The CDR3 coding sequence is TGCGCCAGCAGCCAAGAACAGGTTGGGCGTAACTATGGCTACACCTTC. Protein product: CASSQEQVGRNYGYTF.

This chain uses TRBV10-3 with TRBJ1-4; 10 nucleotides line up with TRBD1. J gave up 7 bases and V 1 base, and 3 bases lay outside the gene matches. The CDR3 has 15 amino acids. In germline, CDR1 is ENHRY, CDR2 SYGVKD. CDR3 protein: CAISEWGQGSEKLFF. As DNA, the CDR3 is TGTGCCATCAGTGAGTGGGGACAGGGGAGTGAAAAACTGTTTTTT.

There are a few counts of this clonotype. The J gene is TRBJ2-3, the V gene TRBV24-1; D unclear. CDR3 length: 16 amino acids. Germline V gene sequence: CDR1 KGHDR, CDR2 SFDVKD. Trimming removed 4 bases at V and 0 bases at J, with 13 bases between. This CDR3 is CATSDVTGTSTDTQYF. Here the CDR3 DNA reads TGTGCCACCAGTGACGTGACGGGTACTAGCACAGATACGCAGTATTTT.

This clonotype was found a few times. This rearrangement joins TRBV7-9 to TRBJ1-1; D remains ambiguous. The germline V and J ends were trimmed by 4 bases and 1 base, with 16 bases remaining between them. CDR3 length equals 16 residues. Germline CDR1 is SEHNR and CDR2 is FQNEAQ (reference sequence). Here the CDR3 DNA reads TGTGCCAGCAGCTCCACTCTCGGTCGGGGGAACACTGAAGCTTTCTTT. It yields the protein CASSSTLGRGNTEAFF.

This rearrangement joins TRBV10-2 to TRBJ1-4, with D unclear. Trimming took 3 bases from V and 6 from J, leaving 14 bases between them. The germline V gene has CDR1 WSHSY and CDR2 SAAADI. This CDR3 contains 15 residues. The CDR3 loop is CASSDGRLGYEKLFF. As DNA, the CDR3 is TGCGCCAGCAGTGATGGGAGGCTGGGATATGAAAAACTGTTTTTT.

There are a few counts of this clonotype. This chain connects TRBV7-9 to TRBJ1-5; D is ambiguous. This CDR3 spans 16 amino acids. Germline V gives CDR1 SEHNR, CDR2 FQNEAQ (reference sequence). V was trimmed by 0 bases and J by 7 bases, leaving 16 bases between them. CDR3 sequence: CASSLASTTAGQPQHF. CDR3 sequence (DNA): TGTGCCAGCAGCTTAGCCTCGACCACAGCGGGGCAGCCCCAGCATTTT.

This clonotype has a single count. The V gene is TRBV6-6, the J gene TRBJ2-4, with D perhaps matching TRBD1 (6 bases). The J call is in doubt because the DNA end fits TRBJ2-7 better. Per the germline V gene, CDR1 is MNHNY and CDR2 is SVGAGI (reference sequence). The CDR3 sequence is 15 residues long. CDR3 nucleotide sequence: TGTGCCACCAAGTTACTGGACAGAGGAAACTACGAGCAGTACTTC. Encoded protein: CATKLLDRGNYEQYF.

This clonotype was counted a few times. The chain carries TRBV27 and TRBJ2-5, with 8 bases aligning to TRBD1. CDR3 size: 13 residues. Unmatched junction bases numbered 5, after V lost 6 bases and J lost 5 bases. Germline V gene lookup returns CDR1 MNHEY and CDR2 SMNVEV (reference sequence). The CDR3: CASRETGVETQYF. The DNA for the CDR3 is TGTGCCAGCAGGGAGACAGGGGTTGAGACCCAGTACTTC.

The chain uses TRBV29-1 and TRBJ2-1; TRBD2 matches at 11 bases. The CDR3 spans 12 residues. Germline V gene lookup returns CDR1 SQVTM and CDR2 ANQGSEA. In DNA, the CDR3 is TGCAGGACCGAGGGACTAGCGGCCGGGGGGTTCTTC. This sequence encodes CRTEGLAAGGFF.

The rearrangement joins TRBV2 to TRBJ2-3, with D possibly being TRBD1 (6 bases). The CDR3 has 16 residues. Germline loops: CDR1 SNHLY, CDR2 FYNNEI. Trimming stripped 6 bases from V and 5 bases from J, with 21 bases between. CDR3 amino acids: CASRGPGAYGVDTQYF. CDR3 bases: TGTGCCAGCAGGGGTCCAGGGGCGTATGGAGTAGATACGCAGTATTTT.

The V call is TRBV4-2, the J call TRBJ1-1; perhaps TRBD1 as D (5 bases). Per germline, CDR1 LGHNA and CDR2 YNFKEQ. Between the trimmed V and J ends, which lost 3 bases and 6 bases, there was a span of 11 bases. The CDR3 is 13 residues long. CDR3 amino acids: CASSQGVNAEAFF. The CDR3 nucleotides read TGTGCCAGCAGCCAGGGGGTTAACGCTGAAGCTTTCTTT.

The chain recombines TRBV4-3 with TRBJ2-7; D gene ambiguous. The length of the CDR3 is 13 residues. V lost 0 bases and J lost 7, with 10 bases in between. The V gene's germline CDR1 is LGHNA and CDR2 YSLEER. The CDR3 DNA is TGCGCCAGCAGCCAAGATCAAGGGTTGGAGCAGTACTTC. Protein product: CASSQDQGLEQYF.

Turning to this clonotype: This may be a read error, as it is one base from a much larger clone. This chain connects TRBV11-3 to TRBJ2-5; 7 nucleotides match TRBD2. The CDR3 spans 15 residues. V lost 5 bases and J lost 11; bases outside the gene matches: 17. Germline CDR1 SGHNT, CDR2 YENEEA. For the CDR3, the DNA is TGTGCCAGCAGCCCCCAGGGAGGGACCTACAATGAGCAGTACTTC. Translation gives CASSPQGGTYNEQYF.

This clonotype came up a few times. As DNA, the CDR3 is TGCGCCAGCAGCTTGACAGGGGGCGAAGTATACGAGCAGTACTTC. Translating it yields CASSLTGGEVYEQYF. V usage is TRBV5-1 and J usage is TRBJ2-7; TRBD1 matches 9 bases. V shed 1 base and J 4 bases; nucleotides not matched to a gene: 6. The CDR3 consists of 15 residues. The V gene's germline CDR1 is SGHRS and CDR2 YFSETQ.

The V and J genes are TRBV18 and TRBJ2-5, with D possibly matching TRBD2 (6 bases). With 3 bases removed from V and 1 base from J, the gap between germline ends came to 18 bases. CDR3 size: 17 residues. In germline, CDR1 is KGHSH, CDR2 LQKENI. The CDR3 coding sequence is TGTGCCAGCTCACCGAAGCTGACTAGGGGACCCCAAGAGACCCAGTACTTC. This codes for CASSPKLTRGPQETQYF.

For the CDR3, the DNA is TGTGCCAGCAGCCCCGGTTCTAGCTCTGGAAACACCATATATTTT. It yields the protein CASSPGSSSGNTIYF. This sequence joins TRBV9 and TRBJ1-3; D is unclear. Germline-derived CDR1 and CDR2 are SGDLS and YYNGEE. The CDR3 extends over 15 amino acids. Deletions cut 4 bases from V and 0 bases from J, with 11 bases between.

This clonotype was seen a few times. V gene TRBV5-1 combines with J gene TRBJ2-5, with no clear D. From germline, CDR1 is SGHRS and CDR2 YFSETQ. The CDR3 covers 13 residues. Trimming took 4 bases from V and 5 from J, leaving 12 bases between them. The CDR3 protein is CASSRETWETQYF. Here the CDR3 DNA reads TGCGCCAGCAGCCGAGAAACTTGGGAGACCCAGTACTTC.